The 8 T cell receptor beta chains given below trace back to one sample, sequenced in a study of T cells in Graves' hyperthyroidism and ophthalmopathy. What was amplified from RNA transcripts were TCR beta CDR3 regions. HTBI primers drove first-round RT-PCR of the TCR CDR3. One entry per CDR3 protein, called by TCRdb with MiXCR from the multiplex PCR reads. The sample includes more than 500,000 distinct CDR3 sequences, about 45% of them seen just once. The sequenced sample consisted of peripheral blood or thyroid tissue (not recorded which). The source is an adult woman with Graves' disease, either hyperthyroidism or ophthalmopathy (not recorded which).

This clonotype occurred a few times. CDR3 residues: CASSLFTGTSGANVLTF. CDR3 bases: TGTGCCAGCAGTTTATTTACAGGGACCTCTGGGGCCAACGTCCTGACTTTC. The chain is built from TRBV27 and TRBJ2-6; TRBD1 might be the D (6 bases). The V and J ends lost 1 base and 0 bases respectively, with 10 bases between them. There are 17 residues in the CDR3. Germline CDR1 and CDR2: MNHEY and SMNVEV (reference sequence).

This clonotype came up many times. DNA of the CDR3: TGTGCCATCAGTACCCAGGGGCGAGACGGCTACACCTTC. Its protein is CAISTQGRDGYTF. V usage is TRBV10-3 and J usage is TRBJ1-2; weak D call: TRBD1 (6 bases). The CDR3 loop spans 13 amino acids. In germline, CDR1 is ENHRY, CDR2 SYGVKD. V lost 5 bases and J 8 bases, leaving 15 bases between the germline ends.

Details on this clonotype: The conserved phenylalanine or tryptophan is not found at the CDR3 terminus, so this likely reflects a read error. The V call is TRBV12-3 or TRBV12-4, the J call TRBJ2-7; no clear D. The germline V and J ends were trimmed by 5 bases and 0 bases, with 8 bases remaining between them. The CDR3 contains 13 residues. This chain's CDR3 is CASSGEVSYEQYL. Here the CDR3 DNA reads TGTGCCAGCAGTGGTGAGGTCTCCTACGAGCAGTACCTC.

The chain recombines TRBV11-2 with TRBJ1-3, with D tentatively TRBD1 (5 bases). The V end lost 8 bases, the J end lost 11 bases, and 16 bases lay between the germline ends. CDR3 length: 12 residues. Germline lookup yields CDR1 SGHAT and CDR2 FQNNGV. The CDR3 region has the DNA TGTGCCAGCTGGGACCGGGACTTCGCCATATATTTT. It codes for CASWDRDFAIYF.

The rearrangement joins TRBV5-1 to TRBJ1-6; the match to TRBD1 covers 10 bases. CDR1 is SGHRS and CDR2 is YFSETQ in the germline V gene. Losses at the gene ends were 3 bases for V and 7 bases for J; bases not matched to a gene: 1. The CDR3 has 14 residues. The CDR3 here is CASSSGQGNSPLHF. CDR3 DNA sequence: TGCGCCAGCAGCTCGGGACAGGGGAATTCACCCCTCCACTTT.

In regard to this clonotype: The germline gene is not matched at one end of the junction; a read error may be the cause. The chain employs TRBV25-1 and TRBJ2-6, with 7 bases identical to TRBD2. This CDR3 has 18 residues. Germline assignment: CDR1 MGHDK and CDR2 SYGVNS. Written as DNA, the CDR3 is TGTGCCAGCAGTTTATTGGCGGGAGTCCTCTCTGGGGCCAACATCCTGACTTTC. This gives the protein CASSLLAGVLSGANILTF.

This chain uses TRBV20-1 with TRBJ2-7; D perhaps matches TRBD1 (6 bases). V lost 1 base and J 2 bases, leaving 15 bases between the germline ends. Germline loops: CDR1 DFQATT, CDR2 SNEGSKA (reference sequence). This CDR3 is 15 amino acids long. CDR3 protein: CSARAYRETPYEQYF. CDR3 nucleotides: TGCAGTGCTAGAGCATACAGGGAAACACCCTACGAGCAGTACTTC.

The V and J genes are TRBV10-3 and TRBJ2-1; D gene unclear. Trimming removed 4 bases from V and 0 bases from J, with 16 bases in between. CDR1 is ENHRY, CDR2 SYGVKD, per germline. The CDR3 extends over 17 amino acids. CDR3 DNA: TGTGCCATCAGTGTATCGGCTGTACCGAGCTCCTACAATGAGCAGTTCTTC. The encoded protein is CAISVSAVPSSYNEQFF.